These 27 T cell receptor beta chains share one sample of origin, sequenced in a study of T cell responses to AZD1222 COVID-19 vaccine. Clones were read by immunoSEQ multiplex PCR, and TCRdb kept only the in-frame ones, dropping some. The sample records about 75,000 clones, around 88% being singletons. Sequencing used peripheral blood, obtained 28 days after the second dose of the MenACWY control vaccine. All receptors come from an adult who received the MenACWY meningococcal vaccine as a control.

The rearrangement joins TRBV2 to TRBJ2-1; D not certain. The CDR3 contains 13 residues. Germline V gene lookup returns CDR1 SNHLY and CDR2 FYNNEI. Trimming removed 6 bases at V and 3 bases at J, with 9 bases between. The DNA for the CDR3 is TGTGCCAGCAGCCGGACGGTCTACAATGAGCAGTTCTTC. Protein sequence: CASSRTVYNEQFF.

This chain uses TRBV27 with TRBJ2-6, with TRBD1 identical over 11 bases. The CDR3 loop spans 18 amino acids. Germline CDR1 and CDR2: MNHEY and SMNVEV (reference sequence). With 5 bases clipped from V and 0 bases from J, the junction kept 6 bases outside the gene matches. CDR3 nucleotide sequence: TGTGCCAGCAGTACCTCCGGGACAGGGGGCTCTGGGGCCAACGTCCTGACTTTC. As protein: CASSTSGTGGSGANVLTF.

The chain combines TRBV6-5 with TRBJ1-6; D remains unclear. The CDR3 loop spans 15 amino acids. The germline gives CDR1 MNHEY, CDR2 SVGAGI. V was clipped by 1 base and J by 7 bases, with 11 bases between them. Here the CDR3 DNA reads TGTGCCAGCAGTTACTTTATAGGGAAGAATTCACCCCTCCACTTT. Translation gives CASSYFIGKNSPLHF.

The CDR3 sequence is CAISGTGSSYEQYF. Written as DNA, the CDR3 is TGTGCCATCAGTGGGACAGGGAGCTCCTACGAGCAGTACTTC. The chain combines TRBV10-3 with TRBJ2-7; TRBD1 matches at 8 bases. Unmatched junction bases numbered 2, after V lost 4 bases and J lost 0 bases. There are 14 residues in the CDR3. Germline V CDR1 and CDR2: ENHRY, SYGVKD.

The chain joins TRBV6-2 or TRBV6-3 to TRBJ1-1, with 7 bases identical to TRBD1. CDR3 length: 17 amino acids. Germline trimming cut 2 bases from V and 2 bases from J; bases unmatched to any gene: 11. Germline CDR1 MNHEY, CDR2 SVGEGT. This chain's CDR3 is CASSYISGGGENTEAFF. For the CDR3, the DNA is TGTGCCAGCAGTTACATCTCCGGAGGGGGCGAAAACACTGAAGCTTTCTTT.

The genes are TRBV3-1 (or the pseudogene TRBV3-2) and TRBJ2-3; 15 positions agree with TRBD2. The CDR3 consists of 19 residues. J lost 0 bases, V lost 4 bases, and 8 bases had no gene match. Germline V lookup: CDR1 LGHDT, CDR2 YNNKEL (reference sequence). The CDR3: CASSRGLAGGSLSTDTQYF. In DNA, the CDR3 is TGTGCCAGCAGCCGTGGACTAGCGGGGGGGTCCCTTAGCACAGATACGCAGTATTTT.

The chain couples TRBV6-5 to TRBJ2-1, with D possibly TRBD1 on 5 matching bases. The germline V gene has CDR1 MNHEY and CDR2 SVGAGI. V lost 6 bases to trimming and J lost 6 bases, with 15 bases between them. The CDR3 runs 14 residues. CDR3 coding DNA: TGTGCCAGCAGCCAAGACAGAACGGTCAATGAGCAGTTCTTC. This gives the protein CASSQDRTVNEQFF.

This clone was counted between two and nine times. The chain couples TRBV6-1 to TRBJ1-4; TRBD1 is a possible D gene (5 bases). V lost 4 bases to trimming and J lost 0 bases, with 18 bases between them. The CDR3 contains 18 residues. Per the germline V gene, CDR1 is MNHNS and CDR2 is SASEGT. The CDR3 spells CASSASIGTETTNEKLFF. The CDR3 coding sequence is TGTGCCAGCAGTGCCTCTATAGGGACGGAGACAACTAATGAAAAACTGTTTTTT.

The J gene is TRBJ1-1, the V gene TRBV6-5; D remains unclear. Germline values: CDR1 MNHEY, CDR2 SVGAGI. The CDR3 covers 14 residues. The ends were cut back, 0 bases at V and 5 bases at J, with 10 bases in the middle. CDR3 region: CASSYSRAETEAFF. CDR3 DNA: TGTGCCAGCAGTTACTCAAGGGCGGAGACTGAAGCTTTCTTT.

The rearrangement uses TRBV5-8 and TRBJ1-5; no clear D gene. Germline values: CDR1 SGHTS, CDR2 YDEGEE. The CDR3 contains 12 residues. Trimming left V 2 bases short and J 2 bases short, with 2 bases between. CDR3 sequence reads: CASSFGNQPQHF. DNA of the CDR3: TGTGCCAGCAGCTTTGGCAATCAGCCCCAGCATTTT.

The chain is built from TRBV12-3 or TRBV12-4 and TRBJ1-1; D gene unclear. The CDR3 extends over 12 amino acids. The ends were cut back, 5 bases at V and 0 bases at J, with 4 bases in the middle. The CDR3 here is CASSELNTEAFF. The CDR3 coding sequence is TGTGCCAGCAGTGAACTGAACACTGAAGCTTTCTTT.

The DNA for the CDR3 is TGTGCCAGTAGCCCGGGACAGGGGACCTACGAGCAGTACTTC. This translates into CASSPGQGTYEQYF. The V gene is TRBV19, the J gene TRBJ2-7, with 10 positions matching TRBD1. Trimming took 6 bases from V and 2 from J; bases not matched to a gene: 4. This CDR3 is built from 14 residues. In germline, CDR1 is LNHDA, CDR2 SQIVND (reference sequence). Full variable domain (remainder filled in from reference TRBV19 and TRBJ2-7): DGGITQSPKYLFRKEGQNVTLSCEQNLNHDAMYWYRQDPGQGLRLIYYSQIVNDFQKGDIAEGYSVSREKKESFPLTVTSAQKNPTAFYLCASSPGQGTYEQYFGPGTRLTVT.

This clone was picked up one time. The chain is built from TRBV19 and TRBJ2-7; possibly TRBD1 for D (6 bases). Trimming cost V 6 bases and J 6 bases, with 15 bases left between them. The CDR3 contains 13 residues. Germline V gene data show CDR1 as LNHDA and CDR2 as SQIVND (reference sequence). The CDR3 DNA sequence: TGTGCCAGTAGCGACTCCAGGGGAACCGAGCAGTACTTC. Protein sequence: CASSDSRGTEQYF. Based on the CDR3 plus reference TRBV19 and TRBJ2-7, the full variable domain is DGGITQSPKYLFRKEGQNVTLSCEQNLNHDAMYWYRQDPGQGLRLIYYSQIVNDFQKGDIAEGYSVSREKKESFPLTVTSAQKNPTAFYLCASSDSRGTEQYFGPGTRLTVT.

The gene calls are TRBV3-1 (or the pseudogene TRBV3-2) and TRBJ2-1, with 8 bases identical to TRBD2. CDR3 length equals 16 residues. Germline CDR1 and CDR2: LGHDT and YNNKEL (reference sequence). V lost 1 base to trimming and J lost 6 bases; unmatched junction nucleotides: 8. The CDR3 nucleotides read TGTGCCAGCAGCCAAGTGGTTCGCGGGGGGTTCAATGAGCAGTTCTTC. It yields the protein CASSQVVRGGFNEQFF.

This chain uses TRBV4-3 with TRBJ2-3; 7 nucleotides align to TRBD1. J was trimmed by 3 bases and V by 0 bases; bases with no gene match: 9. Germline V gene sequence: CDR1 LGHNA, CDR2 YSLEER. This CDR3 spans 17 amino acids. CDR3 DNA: TGCGCCAGCAGCCAAGATCTTGACAGGGATGGAACAGATACGCAGTATTTT. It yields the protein CASSQDLDRDGTDTQYF.

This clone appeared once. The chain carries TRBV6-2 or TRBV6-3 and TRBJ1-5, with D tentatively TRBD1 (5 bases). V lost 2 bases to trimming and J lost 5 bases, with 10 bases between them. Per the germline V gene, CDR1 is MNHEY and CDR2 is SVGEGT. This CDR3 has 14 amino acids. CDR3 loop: CASSYDRGYQPQHF. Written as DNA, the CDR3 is TGTGCCAGCAGTTACGATAGGGGCTATCAGCCCCAGCATTTT.

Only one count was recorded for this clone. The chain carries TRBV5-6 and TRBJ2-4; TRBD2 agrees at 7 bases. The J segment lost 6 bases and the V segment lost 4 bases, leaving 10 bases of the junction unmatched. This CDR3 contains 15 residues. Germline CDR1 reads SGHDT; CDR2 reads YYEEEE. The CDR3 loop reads CASSKRLAFGNIQYF. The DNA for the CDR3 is TGTGCCAGCAGCAAACGACTAGCTTTTGGAAACATTCAGTACTTC. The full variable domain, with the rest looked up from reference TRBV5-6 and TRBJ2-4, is DAGVTQSPTHLIKTRGQQVTLRCSPKSGHDTVSWYQQALGQGPQFIFQYYEEEERQRGNFPDRFSGHQFPNYSSELNVNALLLGDSALYLCASSKRLAFGNIQYFGAGTRLSVL.

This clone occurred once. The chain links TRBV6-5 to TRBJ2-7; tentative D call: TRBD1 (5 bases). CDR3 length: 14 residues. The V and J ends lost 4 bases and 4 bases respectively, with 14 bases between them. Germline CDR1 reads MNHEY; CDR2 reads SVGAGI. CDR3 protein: CASSFGPPGYEQYF. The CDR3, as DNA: TGTGCCAGCAGTTTTGGACCCCCAGGGTACGAGCAGTACTTC.

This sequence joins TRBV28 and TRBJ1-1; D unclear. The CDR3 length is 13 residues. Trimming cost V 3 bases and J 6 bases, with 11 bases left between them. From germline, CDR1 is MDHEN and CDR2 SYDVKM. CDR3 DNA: TGTGCCAGCAGTTTGGAGGGAAGGGCTGAAGCTTTCTTT. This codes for CASSLEGRAEAFF.

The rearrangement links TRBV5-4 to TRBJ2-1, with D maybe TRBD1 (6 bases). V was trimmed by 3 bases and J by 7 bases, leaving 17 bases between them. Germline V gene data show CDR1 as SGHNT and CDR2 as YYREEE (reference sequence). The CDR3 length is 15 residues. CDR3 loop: CASSSPDQRGNEQFF. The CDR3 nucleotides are TGTGCCAGCAGCTCACCTGACCAGAGGGGGAATGAGCAGTTCTTC.

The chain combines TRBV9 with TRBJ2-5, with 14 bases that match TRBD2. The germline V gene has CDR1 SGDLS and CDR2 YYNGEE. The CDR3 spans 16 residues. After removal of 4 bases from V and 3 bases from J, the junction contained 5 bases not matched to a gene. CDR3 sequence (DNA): TGTGCCAGCAGCCTCTCGACTAGCGGGGGGGAAGAGACCCAGTACTTC. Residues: CASSLSTSGGEETQYF.

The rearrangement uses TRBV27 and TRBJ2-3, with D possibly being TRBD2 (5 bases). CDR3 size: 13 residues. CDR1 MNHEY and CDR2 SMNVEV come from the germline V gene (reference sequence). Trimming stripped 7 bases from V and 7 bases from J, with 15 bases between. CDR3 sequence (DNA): TGTGCCAGCATAGCGACCCCCGGGTATACGCAGTATTTT. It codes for CASIATPGYTQYF.

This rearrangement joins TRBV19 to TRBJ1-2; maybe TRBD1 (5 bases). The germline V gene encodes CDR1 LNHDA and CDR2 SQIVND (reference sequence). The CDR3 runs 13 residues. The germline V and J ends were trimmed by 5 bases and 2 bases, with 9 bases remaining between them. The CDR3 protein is CASSFQGNYGYTF. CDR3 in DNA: TGTGCCAGTAGTTTTCAGGGAAACTATGGCTACACCTTC. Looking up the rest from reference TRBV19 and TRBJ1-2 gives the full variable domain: DGGITQSPKYLFRKEGQNVTLSCEQNLNHDAMYWYRQDPGQGLRLIYYSQIVNDFQKGDIAEGYSVSREKKESFPLTVTSAQKNPTAFYLCASSFQGNYGYTFGSGTRLTVV.

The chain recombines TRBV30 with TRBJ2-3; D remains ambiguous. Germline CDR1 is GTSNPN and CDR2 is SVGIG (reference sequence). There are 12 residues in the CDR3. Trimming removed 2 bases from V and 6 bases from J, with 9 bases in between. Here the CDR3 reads CAWSRGVDTQYF. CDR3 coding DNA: TGTGCCTGGAGTCGAGGCGTTGATACGCAGTATTTT.

CDR3 residues: CASSPVDRDYSPLHF. The DNA of the CDR3 is TGTGCCAGCAGTCCGGTAGACAGGGATTATTCACCCCTCCACTTT. The J gene is TRBJ1-6, the V gene TRBV3-1 (or the pseudogene TRBV3-2); TRBD1 matches at 7 bases. This CDR3 comprises 15 residues. The germline V gene has CDR1 LGHDT and CDR2 YNNKEL (reference sequence). V shed 6 bases and J 8 bases; nucleotides not matched to a gene: 10.

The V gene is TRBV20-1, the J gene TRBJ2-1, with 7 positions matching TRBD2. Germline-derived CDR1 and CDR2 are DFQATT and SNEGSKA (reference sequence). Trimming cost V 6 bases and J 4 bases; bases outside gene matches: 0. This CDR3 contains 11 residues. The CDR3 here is CSAGGYNEQFF. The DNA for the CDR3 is TGCAGTGCGGGAGGGTACAATGAGCAGTTCTTC.

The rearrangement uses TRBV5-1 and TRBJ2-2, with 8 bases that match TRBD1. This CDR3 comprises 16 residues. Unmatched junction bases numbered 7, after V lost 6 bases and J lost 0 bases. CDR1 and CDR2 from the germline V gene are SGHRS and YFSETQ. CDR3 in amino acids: CASTPLGQANTGELFF. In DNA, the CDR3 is TGCGCCAGCACCCCCCTGGGACAGGCGAACACCGGGGAGCTGTTTTTT. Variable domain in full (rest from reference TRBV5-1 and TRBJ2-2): KAGVTQTPRYLIKTRGQQVTLSCSPISGHRSVSWYQQTPGQGLQFLFEYFSETQRNKGNFPGRFSGRQFSNSRSEMNVSTLELGDSALYLCASTPLGQANTGELFFGEGSRLTVL.